This T cell receptor beta chain stems from a study of blood T cells in healthy people across ages. The wider study: With template switching, about one barcoded beta molecule was captured per two T cells.

General observations from the study: Getting older went along with TCR beta diversity per million T cells dropping roughly linearly. Comparison with aged donors showed that long-lived donors had more naive CD4+ cells and higher diversity. Underestimates were what the diversity estimates from one million T cells were considered to be.

Trimming took 2 bases from V and 9 from J, leaving 12 bases between them. Germline CDR1 is SGHTS and CDR2 is YDEGEE. The CDR3 extends over 13 amino acids. A second 7 to 11 cycle PCR used barcoded and J-beta primers. A single record per CDR3 protein comes from TCRdb applying MiXCR to the 5' RACE reads. The sample has hundreds of thousands of distinct CDR3 sequences, about 42% seen once. Of note for this clonotype: The antigen remains unidentified.

The chain combines TRBV5-8 with TRBJ1-3, with no clear D. Sequencing used blood. This receptor was obtained from a man between 60 and 75 years old in good health. The CDR3 loop reads CASSFSAGVTIYF. The CDR3, as DNA: TGTGCCAGCAGCTTCTCCGCTGGTGTCACCATATATTTT.